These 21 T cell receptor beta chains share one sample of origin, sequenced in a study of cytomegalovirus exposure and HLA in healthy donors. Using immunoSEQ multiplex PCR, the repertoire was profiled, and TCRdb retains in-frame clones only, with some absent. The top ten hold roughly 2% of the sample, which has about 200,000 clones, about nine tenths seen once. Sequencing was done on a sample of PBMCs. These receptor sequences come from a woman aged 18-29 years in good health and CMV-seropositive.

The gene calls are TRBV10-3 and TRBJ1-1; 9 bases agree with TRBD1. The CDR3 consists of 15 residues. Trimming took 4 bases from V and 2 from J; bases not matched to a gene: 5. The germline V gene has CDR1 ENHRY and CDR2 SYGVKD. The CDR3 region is CAISGDRDGNTEAFF. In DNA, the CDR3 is TGTGCCATCAGTGGGGACAGGGACGGTAACACTGAAGCTTTCTTT.

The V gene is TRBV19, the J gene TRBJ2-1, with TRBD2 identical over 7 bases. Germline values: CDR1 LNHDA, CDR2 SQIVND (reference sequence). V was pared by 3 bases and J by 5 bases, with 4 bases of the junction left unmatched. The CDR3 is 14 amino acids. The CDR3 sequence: CASSILAENNEQFF. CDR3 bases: TGTGCCAGTAGTATCCTAGCGGAGAACAATGAGCAGTTCTTC.

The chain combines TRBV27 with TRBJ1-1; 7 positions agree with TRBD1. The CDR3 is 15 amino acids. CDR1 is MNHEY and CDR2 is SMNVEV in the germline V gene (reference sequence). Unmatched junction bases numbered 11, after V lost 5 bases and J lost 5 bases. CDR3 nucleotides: TGTGCCAGCAGTCTCCGACAGGGCAGTCGGACTGAAGCTTTCTTT. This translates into CASSLRQGSRTEAFF.

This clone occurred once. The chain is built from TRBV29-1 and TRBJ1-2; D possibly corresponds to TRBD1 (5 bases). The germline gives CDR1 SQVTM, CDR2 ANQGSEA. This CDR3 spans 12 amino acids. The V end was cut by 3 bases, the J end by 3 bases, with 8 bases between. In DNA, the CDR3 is TGCAGCGTTGATGGGGCAGACTATGGCTACACCTTC. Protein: CSVDGADYGYTF.

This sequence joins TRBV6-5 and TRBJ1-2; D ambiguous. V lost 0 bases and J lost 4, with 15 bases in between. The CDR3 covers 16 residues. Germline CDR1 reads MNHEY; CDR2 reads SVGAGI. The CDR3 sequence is CASSYSGQTYGYGYTF. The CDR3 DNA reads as TGTGCCAGCAGTTACTCGGGTCAGACATACGGCTATGGCTACACCTTC.

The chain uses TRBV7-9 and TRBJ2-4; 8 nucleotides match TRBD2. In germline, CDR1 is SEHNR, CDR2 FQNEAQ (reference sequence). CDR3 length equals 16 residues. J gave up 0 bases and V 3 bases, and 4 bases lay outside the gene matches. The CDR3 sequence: CASSFSGALAKNIQYF. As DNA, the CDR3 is TGTGCCAGCAGCTTTAGCGGGGCTCTAGCCAAAAACATTCAGTACTTC.

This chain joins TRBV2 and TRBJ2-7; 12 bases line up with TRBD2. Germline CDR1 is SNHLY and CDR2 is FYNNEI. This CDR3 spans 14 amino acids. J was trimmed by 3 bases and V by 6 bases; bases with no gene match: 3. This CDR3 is CASSLTSGSYEQYF. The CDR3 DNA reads TGTGCCAGCAGCCTGACTAGCGGGAGCTACGAGCAGTACTTC.

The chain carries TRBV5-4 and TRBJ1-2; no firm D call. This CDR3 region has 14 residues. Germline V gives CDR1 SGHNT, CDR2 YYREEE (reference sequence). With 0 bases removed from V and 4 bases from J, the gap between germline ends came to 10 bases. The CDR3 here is CASSLDSAGYGYTF. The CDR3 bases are TGTGCCAGCAGCTTGGACAGTGCCGGCTATGGCTACACCTTC.

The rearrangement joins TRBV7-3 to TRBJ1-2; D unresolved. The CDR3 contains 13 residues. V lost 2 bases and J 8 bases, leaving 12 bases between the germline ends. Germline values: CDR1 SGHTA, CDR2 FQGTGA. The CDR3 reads CASSLSLSGGYTF. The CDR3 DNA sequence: TGTGCCAGCAGCTTATCCCTTTCGGGGGGCTACACCTTC.

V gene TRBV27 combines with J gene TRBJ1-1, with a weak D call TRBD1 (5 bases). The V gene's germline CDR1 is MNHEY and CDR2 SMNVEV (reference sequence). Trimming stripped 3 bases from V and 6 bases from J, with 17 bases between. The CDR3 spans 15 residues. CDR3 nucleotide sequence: TGTGCCAGCAGTTTGAGAAGGGGCAGGGCTGCTGAAGCTTTCTTT. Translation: CASSLRRGRAAEAFF.

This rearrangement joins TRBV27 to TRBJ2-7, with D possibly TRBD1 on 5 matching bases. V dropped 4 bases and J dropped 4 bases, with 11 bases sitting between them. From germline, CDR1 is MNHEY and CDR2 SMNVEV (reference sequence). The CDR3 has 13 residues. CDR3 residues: CASSWGLGYEQYF. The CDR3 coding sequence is TGTGCCAGCAGTTGGGGCTTAGGTTACGAGCAGTACTTC.

CDR3 protein: CASSPDGDYEQYF. Here the CDR3 DNA reads TGTGCCAGCTCACCAGACGGGGACTACGAGCAGTACTTC. V usage is TRBV18 and J usage is TRBJ2-7; D may be TRBD2 (5 bases). This CDR3 comprises 13 residues. From germline, CDR1 is KGHSH and CDR2 LQKENI. Trimming removed 2 bases at V and 3 bases at J, with 8 bases between.

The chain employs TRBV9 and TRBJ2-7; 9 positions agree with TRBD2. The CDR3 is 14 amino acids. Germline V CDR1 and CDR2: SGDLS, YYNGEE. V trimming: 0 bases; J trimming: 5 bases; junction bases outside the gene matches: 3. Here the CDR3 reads CASSVVAGVDEQYF. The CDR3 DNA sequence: TGTGCCAGCAGCGTAGTAGCGGGGGTTGACGAGCAGTACTTC.

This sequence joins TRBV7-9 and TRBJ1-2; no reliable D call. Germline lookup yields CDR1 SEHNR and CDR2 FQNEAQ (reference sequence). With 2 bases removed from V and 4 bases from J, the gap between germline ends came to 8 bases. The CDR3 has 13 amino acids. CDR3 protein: CASSLNSRYGYTF. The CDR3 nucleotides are TGTGCCAGCAGCTTAAACAGTCGCTATGGCTACACCTTC.

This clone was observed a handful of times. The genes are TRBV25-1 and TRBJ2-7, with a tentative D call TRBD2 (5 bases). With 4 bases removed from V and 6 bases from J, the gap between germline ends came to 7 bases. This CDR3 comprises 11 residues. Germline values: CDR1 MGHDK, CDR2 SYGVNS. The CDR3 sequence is CASSVGGEQYF. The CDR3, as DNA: TGTGCCAGCAGTGTAGGAGGCGAGCAGTACTTC.

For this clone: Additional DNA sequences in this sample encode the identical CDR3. The CDR3 spells CASSRTGGGNQPQHF. In DNA, the CDR3 is TGTGCCAGCAGCCGGACAGGGGGTGGCAATCAGCCCCAGCATTTT. The chain has TRBV7-6 and TRBJ1-5; 10 nucleotides agree with TRBD1. The germline CDR1 and CDR2 sequences are SGHVS and FNYEAQ. V lost 5 bases and J lost 2; bases outside the gene matches: 3. CDR3 size: 15 residues.

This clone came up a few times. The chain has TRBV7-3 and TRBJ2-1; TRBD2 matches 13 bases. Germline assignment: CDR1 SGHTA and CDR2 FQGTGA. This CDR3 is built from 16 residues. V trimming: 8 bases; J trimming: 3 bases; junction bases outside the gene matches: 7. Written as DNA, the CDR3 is TGTGCCAGCGCACCAGGACTAGCGGGAGACTACAATGAGCAGTTCTTC. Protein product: CASAPGLAGDYNEQFF.

CDR3 bases: TGTGCCAGCAGCGTAGACGGGGGAGTCTACAATGAGCAGTTCTTC. Encoded protein: CASSVDGGVYNEQFF. This chain joins TRBV9 and TRBJ2-1, with D perhaps matching TRBD2 (6 bases). This CDR3 region has 15 residues. Germline CDR1 SGDLS, CDR2 YYNGEE. The V gene lost 0 bases and the J gene lost 3 bases, with 10 bases spanning the gap.

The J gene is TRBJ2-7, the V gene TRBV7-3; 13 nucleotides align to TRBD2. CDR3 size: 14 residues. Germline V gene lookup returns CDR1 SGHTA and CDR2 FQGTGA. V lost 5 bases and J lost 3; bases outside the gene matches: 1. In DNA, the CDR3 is TGTGCCAGCAGCCGACTAGCGGGAGGCTACGAGCAGTACTTC. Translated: CASSRLAGGYEQYF. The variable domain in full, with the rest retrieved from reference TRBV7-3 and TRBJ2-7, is GAGVSQTPSNKVTEKGKYVELRCDPISGHTALYWYRQSLGQGPEFLIYFQGTGAADDSGLPNDRFFAVRPEGSVSTLKIQRTERGDSAVYLCASSRLAGGYEQYFGPGTRLTVT.

Here the CDR3 reads CASFNAETYEQYF. CDR3 nucleotide sequence: TGTGCCAGTTTCAACGCGGAGACCTACGAGCAGTACTTC. The V and J genes are TRBV6-6 and TRBJ2-7, with D uncertain. V was shortened by 9 bases and J by 2 bases, with 14 bases between the two germline ends. The CDR3 runs to 13 residues. Germline CDR1 is MNHNY and CDR2 is SVGAGI (reference sequence).

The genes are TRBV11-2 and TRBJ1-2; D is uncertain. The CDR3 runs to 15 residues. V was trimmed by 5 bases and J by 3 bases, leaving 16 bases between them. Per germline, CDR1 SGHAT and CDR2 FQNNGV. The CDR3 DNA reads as TGTGCCAGCAGCCCCGGTCGGGTTCGACACTATGGCTACACCTTC. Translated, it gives CASSPGRVRHYGYTF.